This T cell receptor beta chain was obtained from a study of blood T cell repertoires in COVID-19. The CDR3 runs to 16 residues. The V gene's germline CDR1 is SGHRS and CDR2 YFSETQ. Unmatched junction bases numbered 2, after V lost 0 bases and J lost 8 bases. Libraries were prepared by immunoSEQ multiplex PCR; TCRdb keeps only in-frame clonotypes and omits some of them. The sample holds approximately 90,000 clones, over 65% seen once. As concerns this clone: Distinct nucleotide sequences in the sample also encode this CDR3.

This sequence joins TRBV5-1 and TRBJ2-1; 16 positions agree with TRBD2. Sequenced input: peripheral blood. The TCR sequence derives from a human donor in a cohort sampled during active COVID-19. CDR3 residues: CASSLGGTSGRDEQFF. For the CDR3, the DNA is TGCGCCAGCAGCTTGGGGGGGACTAGCGGGAGGGATGAGCAGTTCTTC.